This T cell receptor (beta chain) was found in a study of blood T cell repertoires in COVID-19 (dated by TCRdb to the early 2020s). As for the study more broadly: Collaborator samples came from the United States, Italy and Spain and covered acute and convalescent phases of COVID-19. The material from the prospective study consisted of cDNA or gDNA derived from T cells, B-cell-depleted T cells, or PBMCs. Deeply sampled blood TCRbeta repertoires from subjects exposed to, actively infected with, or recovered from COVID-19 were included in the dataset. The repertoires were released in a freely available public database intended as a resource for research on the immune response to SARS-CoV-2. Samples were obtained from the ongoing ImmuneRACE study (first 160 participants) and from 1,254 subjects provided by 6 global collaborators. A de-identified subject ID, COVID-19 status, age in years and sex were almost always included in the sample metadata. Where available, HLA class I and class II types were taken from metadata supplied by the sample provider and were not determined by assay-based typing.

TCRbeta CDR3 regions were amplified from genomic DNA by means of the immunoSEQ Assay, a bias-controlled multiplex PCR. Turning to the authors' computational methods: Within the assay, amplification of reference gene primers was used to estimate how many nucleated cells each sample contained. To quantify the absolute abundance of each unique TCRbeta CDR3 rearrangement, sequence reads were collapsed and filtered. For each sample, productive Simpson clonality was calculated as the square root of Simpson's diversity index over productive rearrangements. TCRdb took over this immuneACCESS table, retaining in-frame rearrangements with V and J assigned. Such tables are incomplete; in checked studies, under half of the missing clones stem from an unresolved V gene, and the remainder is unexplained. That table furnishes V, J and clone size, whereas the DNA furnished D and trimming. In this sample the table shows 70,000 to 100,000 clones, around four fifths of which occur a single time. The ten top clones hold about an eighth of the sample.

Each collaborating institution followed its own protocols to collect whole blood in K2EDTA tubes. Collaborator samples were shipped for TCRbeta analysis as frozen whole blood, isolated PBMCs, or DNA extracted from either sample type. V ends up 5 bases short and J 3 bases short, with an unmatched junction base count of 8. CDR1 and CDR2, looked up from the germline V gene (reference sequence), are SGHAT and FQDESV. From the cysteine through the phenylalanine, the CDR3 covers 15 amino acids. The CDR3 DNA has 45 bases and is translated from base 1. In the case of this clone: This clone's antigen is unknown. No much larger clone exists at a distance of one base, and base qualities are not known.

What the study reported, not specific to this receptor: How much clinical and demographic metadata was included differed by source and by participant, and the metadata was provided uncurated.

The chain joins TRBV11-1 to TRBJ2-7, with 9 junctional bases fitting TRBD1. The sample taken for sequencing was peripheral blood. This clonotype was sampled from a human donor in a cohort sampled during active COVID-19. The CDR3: CASSPSGTGSYEQYF. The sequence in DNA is TGTGCCAGCAGCCCTTCCGGGACAGGGAGCTACGAGCAGTACTTC.